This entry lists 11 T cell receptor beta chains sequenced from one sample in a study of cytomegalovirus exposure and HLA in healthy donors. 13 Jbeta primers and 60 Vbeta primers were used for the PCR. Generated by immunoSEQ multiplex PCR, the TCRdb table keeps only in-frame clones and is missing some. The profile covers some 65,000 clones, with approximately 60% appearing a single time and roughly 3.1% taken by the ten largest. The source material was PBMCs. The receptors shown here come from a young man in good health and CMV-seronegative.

CDR3 region: CASSSTGLNTEAFF. DNA for the CDR3: TGTGCCAGCAGTTCGACAGGCCTGAACACTGAAGCTTTCTTT. The rearrangement joins TRBV28 to TRBJ1-1, with a tentative D call TRBD1 (6 bases). With 4 bases removed from V and 0 bases from J, the gap between germline ends came to 9 bases. CDR3 size: 14 residues. CDR1 is MDHEN, CDR2 SYDVKM, per germline.

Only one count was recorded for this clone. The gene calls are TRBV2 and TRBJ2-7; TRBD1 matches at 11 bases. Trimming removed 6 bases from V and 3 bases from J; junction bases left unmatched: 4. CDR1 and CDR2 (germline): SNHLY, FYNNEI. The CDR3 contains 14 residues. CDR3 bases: TGTGCCAGCAGGGCCGGGACAGGGGGCTACGAGCAGTACTTC. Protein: CASRAGTGGYEQYF.

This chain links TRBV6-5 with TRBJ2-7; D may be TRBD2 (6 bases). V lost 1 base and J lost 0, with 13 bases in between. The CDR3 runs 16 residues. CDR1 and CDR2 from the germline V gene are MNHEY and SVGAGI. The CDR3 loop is CASSYLGAGSSYEQYF. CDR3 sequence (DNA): TGTGCCAGCAGTTACTTAGGGGCGGGGAGCTCCTACGAGCAGTACTTC.

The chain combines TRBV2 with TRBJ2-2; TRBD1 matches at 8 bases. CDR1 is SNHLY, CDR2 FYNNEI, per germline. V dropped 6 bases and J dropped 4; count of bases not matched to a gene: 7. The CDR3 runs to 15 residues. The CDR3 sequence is CASSTRGRSTGELFF. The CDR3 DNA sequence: TGTGCCAGCAGCACCAGGGGGCGCAGCACCGGGGAGCTGTTTTTT.

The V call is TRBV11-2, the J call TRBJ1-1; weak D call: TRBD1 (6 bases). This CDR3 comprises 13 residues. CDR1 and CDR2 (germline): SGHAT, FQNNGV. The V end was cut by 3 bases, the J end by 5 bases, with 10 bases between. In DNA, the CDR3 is TGTGCCAGCAGCTTCAGGGGATTGACTGAAGCTTTCTTT. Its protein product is CASSFRGLTEAFF.

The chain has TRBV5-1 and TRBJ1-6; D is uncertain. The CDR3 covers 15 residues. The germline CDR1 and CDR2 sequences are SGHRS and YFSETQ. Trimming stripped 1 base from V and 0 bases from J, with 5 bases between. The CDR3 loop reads CASSLTVSYNSPLHF. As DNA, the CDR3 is TGCGCCAGCAGCTTGACAGTCTCCTATAATTCACCCCTCCACTTT.

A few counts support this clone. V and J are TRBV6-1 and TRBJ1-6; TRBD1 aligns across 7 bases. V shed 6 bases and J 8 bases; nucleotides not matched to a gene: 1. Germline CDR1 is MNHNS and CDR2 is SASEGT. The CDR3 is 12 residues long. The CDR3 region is CASRDRHSPLHF. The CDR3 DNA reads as TGTGCCAGCAGGGACAGGCATTCACCCCTCCACTTT.

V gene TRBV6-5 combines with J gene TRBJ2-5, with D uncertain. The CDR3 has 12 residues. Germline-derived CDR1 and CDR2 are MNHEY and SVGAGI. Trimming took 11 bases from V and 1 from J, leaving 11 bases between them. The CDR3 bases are TGTGCCCTATCCCCTACCCAAGAGACCCAGTACTTC. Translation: CALSPTQETQYF.

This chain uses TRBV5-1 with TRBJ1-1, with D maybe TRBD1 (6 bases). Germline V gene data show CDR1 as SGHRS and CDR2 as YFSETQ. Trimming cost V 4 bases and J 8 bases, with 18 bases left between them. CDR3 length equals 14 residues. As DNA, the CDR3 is TGCGCCAGCAGCACCAGAACAGGGTCTAACGAAGCTTTCTTT. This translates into CASSTRTGSNEAFF.

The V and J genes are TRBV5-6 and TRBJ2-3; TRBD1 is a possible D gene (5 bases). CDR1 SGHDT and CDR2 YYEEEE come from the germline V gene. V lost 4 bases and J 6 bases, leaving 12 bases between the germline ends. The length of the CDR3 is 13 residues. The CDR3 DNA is TGTGCCAGCAGCGCAGACAGCCTGGATACGCAGTATTTT. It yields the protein CASSADSLDTQYF.

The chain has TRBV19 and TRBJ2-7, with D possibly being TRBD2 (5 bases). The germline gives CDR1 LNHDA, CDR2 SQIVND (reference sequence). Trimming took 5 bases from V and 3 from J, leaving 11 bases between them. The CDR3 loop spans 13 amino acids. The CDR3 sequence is CASSRGAGYEQYF. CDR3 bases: TGTGCCAGTAGTCGGGGTGCGGGCTACGAGCAGTACTTC.